This TCR beta chain was recorded in a study of T cells in Graves' hyperthyroidism and ophthalmopathy. Hyperthyroidism, newly diagnosed and lasting under 2 months, affected patients aged 18 to 65. The source material, RNA transcripts, was used to amplify TCR beta CDR3 regions. The HTBI primer set served for first-round RT-PCR of the TCR CDR3. TCRdb re-analysed the multiplex PCR reads in MiXCR, keeping a single row per CDR3 protein. The profile shows 300,000 to 400,000 distinct CDR3 sequences, over 10% of them singletons. Many counts were recorded for this clonotype. The antigen remains unidentified. The J segment lost 0 bases and the V segment lost 8 bases, leaving 5 bases of the junction unmatched. The CDR3 covers 14 residues. CDR1 and CDR2 from the germline V gene are SEHNR and FQNEAQ (reference sequence). Whole-study results and caveats: Stable hyperthyroidism and ophthalmopathy were separated using 13 V-J signatures. Blood also held most thyroid clonotypes expanded beyond 0.001.

Specimen: blood. The TCR comes from a young woman with Graves' hyperthyroidism. The chain employs TRBV7-9 and TRBJ1-1, with 8 bases identical to TRBD1. Written as DNA, the CDR3 is TGTGCCAGCGACCGGACAGGGATGAACACTGAAGCTTTCTTT. Protein: CASDRTGMNTEAFF.